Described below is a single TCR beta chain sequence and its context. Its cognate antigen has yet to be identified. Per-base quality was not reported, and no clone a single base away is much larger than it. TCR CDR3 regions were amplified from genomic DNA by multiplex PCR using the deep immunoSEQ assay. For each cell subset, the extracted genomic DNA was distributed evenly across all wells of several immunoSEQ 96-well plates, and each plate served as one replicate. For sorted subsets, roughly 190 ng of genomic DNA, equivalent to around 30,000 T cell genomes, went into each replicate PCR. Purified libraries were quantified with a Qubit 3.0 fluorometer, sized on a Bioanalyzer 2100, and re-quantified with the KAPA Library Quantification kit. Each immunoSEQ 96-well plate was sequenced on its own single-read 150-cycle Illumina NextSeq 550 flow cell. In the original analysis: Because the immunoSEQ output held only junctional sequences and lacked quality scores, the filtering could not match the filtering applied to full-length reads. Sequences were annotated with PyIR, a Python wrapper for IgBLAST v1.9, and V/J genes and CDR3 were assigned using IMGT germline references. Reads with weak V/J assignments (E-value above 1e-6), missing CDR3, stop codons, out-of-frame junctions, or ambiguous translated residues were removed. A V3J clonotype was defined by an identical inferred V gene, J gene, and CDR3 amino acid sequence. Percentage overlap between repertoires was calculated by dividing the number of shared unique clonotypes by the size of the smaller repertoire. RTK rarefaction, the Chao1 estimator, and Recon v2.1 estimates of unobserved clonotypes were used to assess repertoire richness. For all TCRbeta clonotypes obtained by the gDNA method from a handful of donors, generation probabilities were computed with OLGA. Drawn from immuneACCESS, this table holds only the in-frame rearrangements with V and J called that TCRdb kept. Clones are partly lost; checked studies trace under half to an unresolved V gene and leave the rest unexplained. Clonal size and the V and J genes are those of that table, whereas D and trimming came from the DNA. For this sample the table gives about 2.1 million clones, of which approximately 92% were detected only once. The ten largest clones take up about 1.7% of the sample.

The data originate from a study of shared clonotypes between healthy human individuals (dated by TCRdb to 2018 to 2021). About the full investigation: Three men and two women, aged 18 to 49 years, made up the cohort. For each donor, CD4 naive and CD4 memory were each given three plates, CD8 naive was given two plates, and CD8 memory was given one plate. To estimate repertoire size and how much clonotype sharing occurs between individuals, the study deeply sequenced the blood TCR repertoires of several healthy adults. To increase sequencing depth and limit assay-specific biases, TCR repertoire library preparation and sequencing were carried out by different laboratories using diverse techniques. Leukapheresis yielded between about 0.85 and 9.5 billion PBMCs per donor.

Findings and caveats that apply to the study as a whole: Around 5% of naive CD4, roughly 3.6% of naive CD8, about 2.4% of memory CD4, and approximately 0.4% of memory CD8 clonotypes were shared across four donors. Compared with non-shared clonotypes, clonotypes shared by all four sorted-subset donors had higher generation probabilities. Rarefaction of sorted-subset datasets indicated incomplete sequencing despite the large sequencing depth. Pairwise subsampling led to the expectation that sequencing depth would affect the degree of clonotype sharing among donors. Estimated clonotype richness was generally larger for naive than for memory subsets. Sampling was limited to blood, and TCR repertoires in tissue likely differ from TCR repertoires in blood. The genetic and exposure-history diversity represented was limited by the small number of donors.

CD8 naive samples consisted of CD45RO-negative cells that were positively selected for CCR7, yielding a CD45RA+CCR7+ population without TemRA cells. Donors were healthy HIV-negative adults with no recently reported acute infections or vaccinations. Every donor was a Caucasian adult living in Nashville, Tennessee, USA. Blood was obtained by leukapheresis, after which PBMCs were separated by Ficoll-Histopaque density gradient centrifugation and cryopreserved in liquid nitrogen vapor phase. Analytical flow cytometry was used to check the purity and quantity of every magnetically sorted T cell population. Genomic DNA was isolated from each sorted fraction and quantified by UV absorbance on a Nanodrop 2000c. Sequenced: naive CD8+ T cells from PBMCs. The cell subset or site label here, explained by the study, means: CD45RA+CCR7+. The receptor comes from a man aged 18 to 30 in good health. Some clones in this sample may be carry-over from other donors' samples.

DNA sequence: TGTGCCAGCAGCCCACGTAACAGGGGGCTATGGGAGACCCAGTACTTC. This codes for CASSPRNRGLWETQYF. This sequence uses TRBV11-1 and TRBJ2-5, and TRBD1 matches 9 of the central bases. Based on the germline V gene (reference sequence), the CDR1 and CDR2 sequences are SGHAT and FQDESV. The CDR3 measures 16 amino acids from cysteine to phenylalanine. Of all the DNA, just the CDR3 is kept, 48 bases in frame from base 1. V loses 5 bases at its end and J loses 5 bases; junction bases beyond the gene matches: 12.